Listed below are T cell receptor beta chains from one sample, sequenced in a study of T cells after yellow fever vaccination. TCRdb reprocessed the 5' RACE reads via MiXCR and lists one record per CDR3 protein. The table lists around 610,000 distinct CDR3 sequences, less than 15% of them singletons, with over 13% in the top ten. The starting material was PBMCs, obtained on the day of the yellow fever booster vaccination. The source is a man under 40 who received the YFV17D yellow fever vaccine. The CDR3 runs from the conserved cysteine through the conserved F or W.

V	J	length	CDR3
TRBV7-9	TRBJ2-1	16	CASSSITSGFNDEQFF
TRBV25-1	TRBJ1-2	11	CASSESAGYTF
TRBV27	TRBJ2-3	17	CASRIEGTMGIADTQYF
TRBV18	TRBJ2-1	12	CASSHEGWTKFF
TRBV4-3	TRBJ1-3	16	CASSQSGQTAGNTIYF
TRBV28	TRBJ1-1	12	CASSFGPREAFF
TRBV19	TRBJ2-5	15	CASRAWARGEETQYF
TRBV6-5	TRBJ2-1	16	CASSYRPRQGYNEQFF
TRBV20-1	TRBJ1-6	15	CSARPGGRTNSPLHF
TRBV5-1	TRBJ2-1	21	CASSLSTSGRVTFSSYNEQFF
TRBV2	TRBJ1-1	12	CARGANDTEAFF
TRBV7-9	TRBJ2-1	14	CASSSRVSYNEQFF
TRBV7-6	TRBJ2-1	16	CASSKASPGSYNEQFF
TRBV4-1	TRBJ2-7	13	CASSPRDLYEQYF
TRBV11-2	TRBJ1-3	16	CASSRGMGGLSNTIYF
TRBV7-2	TRBJ2-5	14	CASSLDGGITAQYF
TRBV25-1	TRBJ2-7	11	CASSEGNKQYF
TRBV18	TRBJ2-4	14	CASSPPSGPNIQYF
TRBV3-1	TRBJ2-2	17	CASSQESDRVNTGELFF
TRBV25-1	TRBJ1-5	15	CASSHRTTSNQPQHF
TRBV5-1	TRBJ2-7	15	CASTQDRQIPYEQYF
TRBV11-3	TRBJ1-1	13	CASSSGQGLVAFF
TRBV12-3/TRBV12-4	TRBJ2-2	13	CASNFDLDGELFF
TRBV7-2	TRBJ1-2	13	CASSPGTDYGYTF
TRBV7-2	TRBJ2-1	15	CASSLEPSAYNEQFF
TRBV18	TRBJ2-5	15	CASSPRTGQRETQYF
TRBV28	TRBJ2-7	14	CASSEGGPSYEQYF
TRBV4-3	TRBJ2-7	14	CASSQWTGKDEQYF
TRBV6-1	TRBJ1-1	15	CASSLPTGEGTEAFF
TRBV9	TRBJ2-3	16	CASSASGHLGTDTQYF
TRBV5-1	TRBJ2-7	14	CASSPGQMGYEQYF
TRBV6-2/TRBV6-3	TRBJ2-3	15	CASSFRDRPTDTQYF
TRBV6-5	TRBJ2-7	15	CASSYARLAGNEQYF
TRBV10-3	TRBJ1-1	14	CAISGLTGNTEAFF
TRBV6-1	TRBJ2-5	15	CASSEPLEFQETQYF
TRBV12-3/TRBV12-4	TRBJ2-1	15	CASSAGLAGFVGQFF
TRBV20-1	TRBJ2-1	15	CSARGGGRSYNEQFF
TRBV6-2/TRBV6-3	TRBJ2-7	16	CASSYPLTSGSLEQYF
TRBV5-1	TRBJ2-7	14	CASSSSGDGYEQYF
TRBV9	TRBJ2-7	15	CASSVWGESQNEQYF
TRBV20-1	TRBJ1-1	13	CSARATGAGEAFF
TRBV6-1	TRBJ2-7	14	CASRVQGGSYEQYF
TRBV5-1	TRBJ2-2	15	CASNELGANTGELFF
TRBV9	TRBJ1-5	11	CASSGGKPQHF
TRBV6-2/TRBV6-3	TRBJ2-3	14	CASSRTSGPDTQYF
TRBV18	TRBJ2-7	15	CASSPSRGGSYEQYF
TRBV11-2	TRBJ1-5	13	CASSRKINQPQHF